Below, one T cell receptor (beta chain) is given with its context. In terms of age and location, participants ranged from roughly 18 to 100 years and lived in fewer than 30 US areas. Assignment of participants to cohorts was predicated upon participant-reported clinical history. Looked up from germline, CDR1 is MNHEY and CDR2 is SVGEGT. This CDR3 has 13 residues. With 1 base clipped from V and 8 bases from J, the junction kept 2 bases outside the gene matches. The record originates from a study of blood T cell repertoires in COVID-19. On the study more broadly: There were acute and convalescent COVID-19 samples, and they came from the United States, Italy and Spain. Nucleic acid was either cDNA or gDNA, and it came from T cells, B-cell-depleted T cells, or PBMCs.

This table comes from immunoSEQ multiplex PCR, and its TCRdb copy is limited to in-frame clones, with some not included. The sample contains some 190,000 clones, approximately 89% of which appear only once. The chain joins TRBV6-2 or TRBV6-3 to TRBJ1-1; 9 positions agree with TRBD1. The receptor comes from a middle-aged woman with acute COVID-19. What was sequenced was PBMCs or T cells enriched from blood (not recorded which). CDR3 in DNA: TGTGCCAGCAGTTACTACACAGGGGGCGAAGCTTTCTTT. Amino acid sequence: CASSYYTGGEAFF.